The rows below give T cell receptor beta chains drawn from one sample of a study of blood T cell repertoires in COVID-19. Data came from immunoSEQ multiplex PCR; TCRdb stores just in-frame clones and leaves some out. The table includes more than 45,000 clones, under 80% detected once. Sequencing was done on a sample of peripheral blood. These receptors all stem from a human donor in a cohort sampled during active COVID-19. CDR3s include the opening cysteine and the closing phenylalanine or tryptophan. Fields, in order: clone size, J gene, V gene, D gene, CDR3 DNA, CDR3 protein. The D gene is left open where the match is weak. Expanded clones are given a class, and other clones once, few, many or no size at all.

abundance: NA; j_gene: TRBJ1-2; v_gene: TRBV6-5; d_gene: TRBD1; CDR3nt: TGTGCCAGCAGCCCGGGGGACAGGGGAAGCTATGGCTACACCTTC; CDR3aa: CASSPGDRGSYGYTF
abundance: NA; j_gene: TRBJ1-2; v_gene: TRBV7-2; d_gene: NA; CDR3nt: TGTGCCAGCAGCTCAGGGGTGGGGTACTATGGCTACACCTTC; CDR3aa: CASSSGVGYYGYTF
abundance: once; j_gene: TRBJ1-5; v_gene: TRBV20-1; d_gene: NA; CDR3nt: TGCAGTGCTAGTGTCGACAGAACTAATCAGCCCCAGCATTTT; CDR3aa: CSASVDRTNQPQHF
abundance: NA; j_gene: TRBJ1-2; v_gene: TRBV11-2; d_gene: NA; CDR3nt: TGTGCCAGCAGCTTACAAGTTACTATGAACTATGGCTACACCTTC; CDR3aa: CASSLQVTMNYGYTF
abundance: NA; j_gene: TRBJ1-5; v_gene: TRBV10-2; d_gene: TRBD1; CDR3nt: TGCGCCAGCACCCCGGGACAGCAAGATCAGCCCCAGCATTTT; CDR3aa: CASTPGQQDQPQHF
abundance: NA; j_gene: TRBJ1-2; v_gene: TRBV30; d_gene: NA; CDR3nt: TGTGCCTGGACGGACACGTCTAACTATGGCTACACCTTC; CDR3aa: CAWTDTSNYGYTF
abundance: NA; j_gene: TRBJ2-7; v_gene: TRBV7-2; d_gene: TRBD2; CDR3nt: TGTGCCAGCAGCGTACTAGCGGGTACTTCCTACGAGCAGTACTTC; CDR3aa: CASSVLAGTSYEQYF
abundance: NA; j_gene: TRBJ1-2; v_gene: TRBV6-2/TRBV6-3; d_gene: NA; CDR3nt: TGTGCCAGCAGTTCTACAGGAGCCTATGGCTACACCTTC; CDR3aa: CASSSTGAYGYTF
abundance: few; j_gene: TRBJ2-7; v_gene: TRBV15; d_gene: NA; CDR3nt: TGTGCCACCAGACCAGGTTGTGAGCAGTACTTC; CDR3aa: CATRPGCEQYF
abundance: few; j_gene: TRBJ2-7; v_gene: TRBV5-4; d_gene: TRBD1; CDR3nt: TGTGCCAGCAGCTTGGAACAGGGGGCTGGGGAGCAGTACTTC; CDR3aa: CASSLEQGAGEQYF
abundance: NA; j_gene: TRBJ1-5; v_gene: TRBV5-6; d_gene: NA; CDR3nt: TGTGCCAGCAGCTTAAACACCGGGACTTTGAATCAGCCCCAGCATTTT; CDR3aa: CASSLNTGTLNQPQHF
abundance: NA; j_gene: TRBJ1-2; v_gene: TRBV27; d_gene: TRBD1; CDR3nt: TGTGCCAGCAGTTTATACAGGGGATATGGCTACACCTTC; CDR3aa: CASSLYRGYGYTF
abundance: once; j_gene: TRBJ2-7; v_gene: TRBV6-5; d_gene: TRBD1; CDR3nt: TGTGCCAGCAGTTACCCTGCGACAGGGATTGGCGCCGAGCAGTACTTC; CDR3aa: CASSYPATGIGAEQYF
abundance: medium-sized; j_gene: TRBJ2-7; v_gene: TRBV6-5; d_gene: NA; CDR3nt: TGTGCCAGCAGTTTCTACAGGGATATGCCCTACGAGCAGTACTTC; CDR3aa: CASSFYRDMPYEQYF
abundance: once; j_gene: TRBJ1-1; v_gene: TRBV5-4; d_gene: TRBD1; CDR3nt: TGTGCCAGCAGCTTCCTGACAGGGGTAACTGAAGCTTTCTTT; CDR3aa: CASSFLTGVTEAFF